The 17 T cell receptor beta chains given below trace back to one sample, sequenced in a study of blood T cell repertoires in COVID-19. Sequencing used immunoSEQ multiplex PCR; TCRdb keeps in-frame clones, though not all of them. Seen here are 200,000 to 250,000 clones, more than 80% observed once, and the top ten hold under 3.5%. The sample comprised peripheral blood. These receptors were taken from a young man with COVID-19, enrolled during active disease.

V and J are TRBV28 and TRBJ2-7; 8 bases are a match to TRBD2. Germline lookup yields CDR1 MDHEN and CDR2 SYDVKM. The CDR3 runs to 15 residues. J gave up 5 bases and V 2 bases, and 8 bases lay outside the gene matches. The CDR3 sequence is CASSLTSGSANEQYF. The CDR3 region has the DNA TGTGCCAGCAGTTTAACCAGCGGGAGTGCCAACGAGCAGTACTTC.

The CDR3 region has the DNA TGTGCCAGCAGCTCAAACTCGGTTTATGGCTACACCTTC. This encodes CASSSNSVYGYTF. V gene TRBV7-9 combines with J gene TRBJ1-2; D not resolved. V lost 4 bases, J lost 5 bases, and 11 bases lay in between. The CDR3 is 13 amino acids. Germline V gene data show CDR1 as SEHNR and CDR2 as FQNEAQ (reference sequence).

As regards this clone: The same CDR3 arises from other DNA sequences in this sample as well. The CDR3 DNA reads TGTGCCAGCAGCTTAACAGGGGCCACTGAAGCTTTCTTT. It translates to CASSLTGATEAFF. The genes are TRBV11-2 and TRBJ1-1; 7 nucleotides line up with TRBD1. Trimming at V came to 2 bases and at J to 4 bases, leaving 1 base not matched to a gene. The CDR3 length is 13 residues. Germline V lookup: CDR1 SGHAT, CDR2 FQNNGV.

The chain employs TRBV6-6 and TRBJ1-2, with D unresolved. Trimming cost V 7 bases and J 3 bases, with 15 bases left between them. CDR1 is MNHNY and CDR2 is SVGAGI in the germline V gene (reference sequence). CDR3 length: 14 amino acids. The CDR3 here is CASIPRGTYYGYTF. For the CDR3, the DNA is TGTGCCAGCATCCCACGAGGTACCTACTATGGCTACACCTTC.

This chain uses TRBV7-3 with TRBJ2-1; no firm D call. The CDR3 loop spans 12 amino acids. CDR1 and CDR2 (germline): SGHTA, FQGTGA. V lost 1 base to trimming and J lost 7 bases, with 5 bases between them. CDR3 region: CASSLNSNEQFF. CDR3 in DNA: TGTGCCAGCAGCTTAAATTCGAATGAGCAGTTCTTC. Combining the CDR3 with reference TRBV7-3 and TRBJ2-1 gives the whole variable domain GAGVSQTPSNKVTEKGKYVELRCDPISGHTALYWYRQSLGQGPEFLIYFQGTGAADDSGLPNDRFFAVRPEGSVSTLKIQRTERGDSAVYLCASSLNSNEQFFGPGTRLTVL.

The chain employs TRBV7-6 and TRBJ2-1, with D hard to call. The CDR3 runs to 16 residues. Germline V CDR1 and CDR2: SGHVS, FNYEAQ. Trimming stripped 0 bases from V and 0 bases from J, with 9 bases between. CDR3 region: CASSLAMMSSYNEQFF. The DNA of the CDR3 is TGTGCCAGCAGCTTAGCGATGATGAGCTCCTACAATGAGCAGTTCTTC.

This chain joins TRBV6-5 and TRBJ2-7; D remains unclear. The V gene's germline CDR1 is MNHEY and CDR2 SVGAGI. CDR3 length: 13 residues. The V gene lost 2 bases and the J gene lost 2 bases, with 7 bases spanning the gap. The DNA of the CDR3 is TGTGCCAGCAGTTACGGAGCTGCCTACGAGCAGTACTTC. Protein: CASSYGAAYEQYF.

This rearrangement joins TRBV9 to TRBJ2-1; D call uncertain. V was trimmed by 4 bases and J by 6 bases, leaving 8 bases between them. The germline gives CDR1 SGDLS, CDR2 YYNGEE. This CDR3 spans 12 amino acids. The CDR3 reads CASSSLRNEQFF. CDR3 sequence (DNA): TGTGCCAGCAGCTCCCTGCGCAATGAGCAGTTCTTC.

The chain employs TRBV2 and TRBJ1-1; a possible D gene is TRBD1 (5 bases). This CDR3 is built from 13 residues. V was clipped by 6 bases and J by 1 base, with 9 bases between them. CDR1 and CDR2 (germline): SNHLY, FYNNEI. The CDR3 protein is CASSGGQNTEAFF. The CDR3 DNA sequence: TGTGCCAGCAGCGGCGGACAGAACACTGAAGCTTTCTTT.

As for this clone: Other DNA sequences in this sample translate to the same CDR3. The chain uses TRBV7-2 and TRBJ1-1; TRBD1 is a possible D gene (5 bases). The germline gives CDR1 SGHTA, CDR2 FQGNSA. V lost 3 bases and J lost 2, with 7 bases in between. The CDR3 runs 13 residues. For the CDR3, the DNA is TGTGCCAGCAGCTTCCAGGGCAACACTGAAGCTTTCTTT. The encoded protein is CASSFQGNTEAFF. Supplemented by reference TRBV7-2 and TRBJ1-1, the full variable domain reads GAGVSQSPSNKVTEKGKDVELRCDPISGHTALYWYRQSLGQGLEFLIYFQGNSAPDKSGLPSDRFSAERTGGSVSTLTIQRTQQEDSAVYLCASSFQGNTEAFFGQGTRLTVV.

V usage is TRBV6-5 and J usage is TRBJ2-7, with TRBD1 matching over 8 bases. The CDR3 loop spans 14 amino acids. With 6 bases clipped from V and 3 bases from J, the junction kept 7 bases outside the gene matches. Looked up from germline, CDR1 is MNHEY and CDR2 is SVGAGI. CDR3: CASSPGQVIYEQYF. In DNA form, the CDR3 reads TGTGCCAGCAGCCCGGGACAGGTGATCTACGAGCAGTACTTC.

This chain joins TRBV27 and TRBJ2-7, with 9 positions matching TRBD2. This CDR3 spans 15 amino acids. Germline assignment: CDR1 MNHEY and CDR2 SMNVEV (reference sequence). V trimming: 0 bases; J trimming: 4 bases; junction bases outside the gene matches: 4. Written as DNA, the CDR3 is TGTGCCAGCAGTTTATCGGCTAGCGGGGCATACGAGCAGTACTTC. Its translation: CASSLSASGAYEQYF.

This clone was picked up a small number of times. This chain connects TRBV15 to TRBJ1-5; 8 nucleotides line up with TRBD1. The V segment lost 5 bases and the J segment 2 bases; nucleotides outside the gene matches: 11. CDR3 size: 17 residues. The germline V gene has CDR1 LNHNV and CDR2 YYDKDF (reference sequence). The CDR3 DNA reads TGTGCCACCAGCCTCAGGGGGCGAGGTGGGGGCAATCAGCCCCAGCATTTT. Its translation: CATSLRGRGGGNQPQHF. Full variable domain (outside the CDR3, taken from reference TRBV15 and TRBJ1-5): DAMVIQNPRYQVTQFGKPVTLSCSQTLNHNVMYWYQQKSSQAPKLLFHYYDKDFNNEADTPDNFQSRRPNTSFCFLDIRSPGLGDTAMYLCATSLRGRGGGNQPQHFGDGTRLSIL.

The CDR3 bases are TGTGCCAGCAGCACGACAGGGGGGAGCGGTAGCTCCTACAATGAGCAGTTCTTC. It yields the protein CASSTTGGSGSSYNEQFF. The chain is built from TRBV7-3 and TRBJ2-1; TRBD1 matches 9 bases. The V gene end was trimmed by 5 bases and the J gene end by 0 bases; junction bases not matched to a gene: 11. CDR1 is SGHTA and CDR2 is FQGTGA in the germline V gene. The CDR3 totals 18 residues.

V usage is TRBV9 and J usage is TRBJ2-1, with a tentative D call TRBD2 (5 bases). The CDR3 has 14 amino acids. Germline V CDR1 and CDR2: SGDLS, YYNGEE. The V end was cut by 1 base, the J end by 9 bases, with 14 bases between. The CDR3 DNA is TGTGCCAGCAGCGTATTTGGCCCTGGGAGTGAGCAGTTCTTC. Protein: CASSVFGPGSEQFF.

In its sample, this clone was seen a few times. The chain joins TRBV4-1 to TRBJ2-7, with D perhaps TRBD1 (5 bases). The ends were cut back, 6 bases at V and 5 bases at J, with 20 bases in the middle. Germline lookup yields CDR1 MGHRA and CDR2 YSYEKL. CDR3 length: 15 amino acids. This chain's CDR3 is CASRISAGKADEQYF. The CDR3 nucleotides are TGCGCCAGCAGAATAAGCGCAGGGAAGGCGGACGAGCAGTACTTC.

CDR3 DNA sequence: TGTGCCAGCAGCCTCGAAGGAGGCTTTGGGAATTCACCCCTCCACTTT. Translated: CASSLEGGFGNSPLHF. This chain connects TRBV7-2 to TRBJ1-6; no firm D call. Germline V gene data show CDR1 as SGHTA and CDR2 as FQGNSA. CDR3 size: 16 residues. V was pared by 5 bases and J by 7 bases, with 18 bases between.